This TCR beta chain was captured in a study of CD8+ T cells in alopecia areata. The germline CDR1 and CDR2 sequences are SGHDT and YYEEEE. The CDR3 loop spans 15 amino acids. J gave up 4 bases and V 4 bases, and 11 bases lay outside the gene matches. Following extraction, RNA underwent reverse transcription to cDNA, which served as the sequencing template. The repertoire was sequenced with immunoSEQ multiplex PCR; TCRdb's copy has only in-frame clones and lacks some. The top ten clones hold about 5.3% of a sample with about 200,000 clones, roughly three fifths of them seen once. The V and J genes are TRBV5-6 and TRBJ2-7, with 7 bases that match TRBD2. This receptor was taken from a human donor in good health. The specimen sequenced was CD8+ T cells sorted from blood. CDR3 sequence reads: CASSLHPGGGYEQYF. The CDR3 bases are TGTGCCAGCAGCCTACACCCGGGCGGGGGATACGAGCAGTACTTC.